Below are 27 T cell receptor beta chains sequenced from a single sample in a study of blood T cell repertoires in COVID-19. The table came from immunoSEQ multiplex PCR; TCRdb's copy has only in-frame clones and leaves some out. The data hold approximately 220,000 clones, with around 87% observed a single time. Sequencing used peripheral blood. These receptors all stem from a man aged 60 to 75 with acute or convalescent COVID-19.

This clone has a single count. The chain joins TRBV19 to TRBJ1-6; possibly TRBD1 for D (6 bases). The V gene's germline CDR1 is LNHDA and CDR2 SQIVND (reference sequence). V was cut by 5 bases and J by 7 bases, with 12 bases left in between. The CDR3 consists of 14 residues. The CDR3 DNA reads TGTGCCAGTAGTGTAGGGGGGGGGAATTCACCCCTCCACTTT. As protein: CASSVGGGNSPLHF.

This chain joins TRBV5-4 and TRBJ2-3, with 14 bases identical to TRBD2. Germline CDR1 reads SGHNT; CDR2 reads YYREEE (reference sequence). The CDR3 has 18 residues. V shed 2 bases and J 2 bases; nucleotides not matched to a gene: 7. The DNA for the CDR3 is TGTGCCAGCAGCTTCCCGGGACTAGCGGGGGCCCCCACAGATACGCAGTATTTT. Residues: CASSFPGLAGAPTDTQYF.

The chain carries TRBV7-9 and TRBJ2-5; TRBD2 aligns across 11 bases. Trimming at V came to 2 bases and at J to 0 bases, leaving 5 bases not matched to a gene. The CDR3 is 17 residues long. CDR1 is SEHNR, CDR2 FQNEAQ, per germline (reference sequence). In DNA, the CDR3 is TGTGCCAGCAGCTTAAAACCTAGCGGGGGGTACCAAGAGACCCAGTACTTC. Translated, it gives CASSLKPSGGYQETQYF.

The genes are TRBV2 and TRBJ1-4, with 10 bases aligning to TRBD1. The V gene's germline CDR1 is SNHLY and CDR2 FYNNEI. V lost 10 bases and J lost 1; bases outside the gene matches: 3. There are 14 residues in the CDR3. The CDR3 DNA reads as TGTGCCACACGGGACAGGGGAACTAATGAAAAACTGTTTTTT. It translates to CATRDRGTNEKLFF.

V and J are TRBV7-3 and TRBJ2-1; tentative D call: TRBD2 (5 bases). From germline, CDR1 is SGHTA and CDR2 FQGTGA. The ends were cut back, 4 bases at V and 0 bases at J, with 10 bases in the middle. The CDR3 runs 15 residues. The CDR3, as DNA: TGTGCCAGCAGCTCACGGGATAGCTCCTACAATGAGCAGTTCTTC. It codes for CASSSRDSSYNEQFF.

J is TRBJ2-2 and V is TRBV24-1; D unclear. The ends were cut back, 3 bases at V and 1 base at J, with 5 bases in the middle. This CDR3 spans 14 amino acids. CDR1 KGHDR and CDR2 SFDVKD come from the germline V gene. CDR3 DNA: TGTGCCACCAGTGATGTCCAGAACACCGGGGAGCTGTTTTTT. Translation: CATSDVQNTGELFF.

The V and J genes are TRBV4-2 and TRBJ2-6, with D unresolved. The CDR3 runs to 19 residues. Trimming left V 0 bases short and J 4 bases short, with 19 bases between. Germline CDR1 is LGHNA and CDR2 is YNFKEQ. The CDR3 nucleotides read TGTGCCAGCAGCCAAGATTTGGTCGGTGCTACGCCCGGGGCCAACGTCCTGACTTTC. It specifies CASSQDLVGATPGANVLTF.

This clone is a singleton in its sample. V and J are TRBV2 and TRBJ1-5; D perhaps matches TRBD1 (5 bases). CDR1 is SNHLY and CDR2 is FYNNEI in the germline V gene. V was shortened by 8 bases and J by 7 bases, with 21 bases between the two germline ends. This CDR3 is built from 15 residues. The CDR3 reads CASEKGAGLGQPQHF. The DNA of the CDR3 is TGTGCCAGCGAAAAAGGGGCAGGCCTCGGACAGCCCCAGCATTTT.

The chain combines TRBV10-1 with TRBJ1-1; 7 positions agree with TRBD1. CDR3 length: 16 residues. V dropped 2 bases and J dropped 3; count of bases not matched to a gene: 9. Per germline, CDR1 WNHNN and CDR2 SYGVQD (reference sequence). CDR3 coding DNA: TGCGCCAGCAGTGAGATGAGGGGGCGCGGGGACACTGAAGCTTTCTTT. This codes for CASSEMRGRGDTEAFF.

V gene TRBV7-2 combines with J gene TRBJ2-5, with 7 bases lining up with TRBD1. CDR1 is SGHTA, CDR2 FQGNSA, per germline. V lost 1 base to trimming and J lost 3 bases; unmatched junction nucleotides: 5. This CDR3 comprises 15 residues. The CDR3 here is CASSLVPGQEETQYF. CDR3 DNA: TGTGCCAGCAGCTTAGTCCCAGGACAGGAAGAGACCCAGTACTTC.

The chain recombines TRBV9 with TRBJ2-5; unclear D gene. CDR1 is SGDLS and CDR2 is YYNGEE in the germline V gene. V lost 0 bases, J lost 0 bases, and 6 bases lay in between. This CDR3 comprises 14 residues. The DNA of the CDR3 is TGTGCCAGCAGCGTAGGGGCAGACCAAGAGACCCAGTACTTC. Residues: CASSVGADQETQYF.

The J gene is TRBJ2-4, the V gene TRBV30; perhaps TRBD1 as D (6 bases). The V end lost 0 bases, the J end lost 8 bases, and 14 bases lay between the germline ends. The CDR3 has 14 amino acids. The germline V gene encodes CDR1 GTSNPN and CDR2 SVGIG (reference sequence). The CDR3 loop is CAWSVGAGSDIQYF. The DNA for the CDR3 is TGTGCCTGGAGTGTGGGGGCAGGGTCGGACATTCAGTACTTC.

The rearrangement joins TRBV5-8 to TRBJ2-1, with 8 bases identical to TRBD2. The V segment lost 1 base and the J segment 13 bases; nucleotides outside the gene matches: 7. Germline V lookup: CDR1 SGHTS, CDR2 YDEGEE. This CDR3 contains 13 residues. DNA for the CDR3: TGTGCCAGCAGCTTGTCGGGGACTAGTATTCAGTTCTTC. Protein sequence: CASSLSGTSIQFF.

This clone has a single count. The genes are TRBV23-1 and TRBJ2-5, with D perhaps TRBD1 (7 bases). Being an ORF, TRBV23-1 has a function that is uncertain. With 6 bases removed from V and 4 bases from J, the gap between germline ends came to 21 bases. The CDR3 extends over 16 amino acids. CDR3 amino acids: CASRPTTGQEGETQYF. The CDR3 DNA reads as TGCGCCAGCAGACCCACAACCGGACAGGAGGGAGAGACCCAGTACTTC.

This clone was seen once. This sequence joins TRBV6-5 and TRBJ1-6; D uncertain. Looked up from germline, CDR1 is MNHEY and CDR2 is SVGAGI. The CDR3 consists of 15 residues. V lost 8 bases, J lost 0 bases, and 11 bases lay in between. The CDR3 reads CASYHYFSYNSPLHF. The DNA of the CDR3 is TGTGCCAGCTACCACTACTTCTCCTATAATTCACCCCTCCACTTT.

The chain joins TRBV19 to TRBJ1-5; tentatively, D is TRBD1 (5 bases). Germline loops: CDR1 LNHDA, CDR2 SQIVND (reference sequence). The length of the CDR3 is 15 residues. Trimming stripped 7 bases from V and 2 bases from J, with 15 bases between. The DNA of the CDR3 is TGTGCCAGTACCGTGGCAGGGTGGGGCAATCAGCCCCAGCATTTT. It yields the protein CASTVAGWGNQPQHF.

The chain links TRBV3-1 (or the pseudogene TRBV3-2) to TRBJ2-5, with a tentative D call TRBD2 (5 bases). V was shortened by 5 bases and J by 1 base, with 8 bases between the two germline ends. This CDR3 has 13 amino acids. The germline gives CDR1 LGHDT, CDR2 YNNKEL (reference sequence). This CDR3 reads CASSREIQETQYF. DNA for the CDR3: TGTGCCAGCAGCAGGGAGATCCAAGAGACCCAGTACTTC.

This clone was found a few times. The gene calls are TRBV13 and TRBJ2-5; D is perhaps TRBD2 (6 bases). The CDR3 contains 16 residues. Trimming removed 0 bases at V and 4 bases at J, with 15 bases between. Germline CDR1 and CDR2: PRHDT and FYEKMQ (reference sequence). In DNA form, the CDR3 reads TGTGCCAGCAGCTTAGGAATGGGCGGGGCCGGAGAGACCCAGTACTTC. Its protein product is CASSLGMGGAGETQYF.

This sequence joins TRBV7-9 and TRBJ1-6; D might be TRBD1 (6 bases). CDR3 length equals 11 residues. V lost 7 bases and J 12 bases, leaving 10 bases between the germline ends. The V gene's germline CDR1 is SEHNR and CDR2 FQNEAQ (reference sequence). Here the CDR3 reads CASKTQGPLHF. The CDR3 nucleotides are TGTGCCAGCAAGACACAGGGACCCCTCCACTTT.

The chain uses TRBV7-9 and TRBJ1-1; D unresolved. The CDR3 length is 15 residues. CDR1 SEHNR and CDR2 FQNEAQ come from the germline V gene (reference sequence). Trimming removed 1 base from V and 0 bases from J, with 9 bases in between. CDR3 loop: CASSLGEPVNTEAFF. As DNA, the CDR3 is TGTGCCAGCAGCTTAGGGGAGCCGGTGAACACTGAAGCTTTCTTT.

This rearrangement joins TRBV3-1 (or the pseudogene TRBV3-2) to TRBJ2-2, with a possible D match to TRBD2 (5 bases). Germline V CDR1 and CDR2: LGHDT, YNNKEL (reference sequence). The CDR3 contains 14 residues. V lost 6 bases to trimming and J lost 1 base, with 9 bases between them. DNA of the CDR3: TGTGCCAGCAGTGGACTTCTGAACACCGGGGAGCTGTTTTTT. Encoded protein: CASSGLLNTGELFF.

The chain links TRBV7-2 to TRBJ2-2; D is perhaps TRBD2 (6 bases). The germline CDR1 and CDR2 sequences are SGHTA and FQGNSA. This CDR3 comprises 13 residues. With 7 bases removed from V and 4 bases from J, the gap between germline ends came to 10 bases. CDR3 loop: CASTRGGTGELFF. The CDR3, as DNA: TGTGCCAGCACTAGGGGAGGCACCGGGGAGCTGTTTTTT.

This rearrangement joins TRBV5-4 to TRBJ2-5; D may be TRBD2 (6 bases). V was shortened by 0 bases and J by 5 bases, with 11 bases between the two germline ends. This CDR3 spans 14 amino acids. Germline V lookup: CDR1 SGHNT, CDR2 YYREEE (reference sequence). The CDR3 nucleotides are TGTGCCAGCAGCTTGGATGGAGGGGCGGAGACCCAGTACTTC. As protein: CASSLDGGAETQYF. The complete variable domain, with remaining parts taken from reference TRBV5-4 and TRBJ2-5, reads ETGVTQSPTHLIKTRGQQVTLRCSSQSGHNTVSWYQQALGQGPQFIFQYYREEENGRGNFPPRFSGLQFPNYSSELNVNALELDDSALYLCASSLDGGAETQYFGPGTRLLVL.

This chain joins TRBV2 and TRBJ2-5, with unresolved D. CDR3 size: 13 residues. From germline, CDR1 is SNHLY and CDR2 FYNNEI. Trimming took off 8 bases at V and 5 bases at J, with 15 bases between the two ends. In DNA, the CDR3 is TGTGCCAGCTACCAAGCCCCTCCCGAGACCCAGTACTTC. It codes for CASYQAPPETQYF.

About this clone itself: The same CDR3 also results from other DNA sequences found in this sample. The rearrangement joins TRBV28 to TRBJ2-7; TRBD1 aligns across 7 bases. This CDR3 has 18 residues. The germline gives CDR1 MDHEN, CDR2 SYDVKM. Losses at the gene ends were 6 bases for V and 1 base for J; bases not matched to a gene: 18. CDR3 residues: CASSLGTDVRTPSYEQYF. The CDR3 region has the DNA TGTGCCAGCAGCTTAGGGACAGACGTTCGTACTCCTTCCTACGAGCAGTACTTC.

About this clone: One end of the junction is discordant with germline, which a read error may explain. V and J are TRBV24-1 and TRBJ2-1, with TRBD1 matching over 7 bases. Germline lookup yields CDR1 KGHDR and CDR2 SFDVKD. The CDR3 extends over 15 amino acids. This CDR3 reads CATSDLRGGSYSMVF. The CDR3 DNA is TGTGCCACCAGTGATTTGCGAGGGGGCTCCTATTCAATGGTCTTC.

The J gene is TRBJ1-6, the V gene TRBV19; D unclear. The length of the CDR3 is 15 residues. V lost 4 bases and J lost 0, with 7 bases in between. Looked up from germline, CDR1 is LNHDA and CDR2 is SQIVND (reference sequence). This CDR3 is CASSTLSSYNSPLHF. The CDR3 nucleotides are TGTGCCAGTAGTACCTTGAGCTCCTATAATTCACCCCTCCACTTT.